The present TCR beta chain was sequenced within a study of sequential checkpoint blockade in melanoma. Whole-study context: Approximately 20 patients had tumor biopsies before treatment and at week 13. Study-level results: Patients with week-13 increases in T-cell fraction and clonality benefited about 30 times more often.

The length of the CDR3 is 16 residues. From germline, CDR1 is LNHDA and CDR2 SQIVND (reference sequence). Trimming shortened V by 4 bases and J by 6 bases, and 19 bases separated the two germline ends. Treatment noted: randomized to nivolumab then ipilimumab (arm A) or the reverse (arm B). Method: immunoSEQ multiplex PCR; TCRdb's copy keeps in-frame clones and lacks some. The table shows 20,000 to 25,000 clones, with 27% occurring only once. Points on this clone: The antigen remains undetermined.

The source of this sequence is a human donor with melanoma. This chain uses TRBV19 with TRBJ1-5; no clear D. The sequencing here drew on tumor tissue (inferred from file names), taken from a patient given nivolumab and ipilimumab in sequence. This chain's CDR3 is CASSTRSRGPSQPQHF. For the CDR3, the DNA is TGTGCCAGTAGTACCCGATCGCGAGGCCCGAGTCAGCCCCAGCATTTT. Combining the CDR3 with reference TRBV19 and TRBJ1-5 gives the whole variable domain DGGITQSPKYLFRKEGQNVTLSCEQNLNHDAMYWYRQDPGQGLRLIYYSQIVNDFQKGDIAEGYSVSREKKESFPLTVTSAQKNPTAFYLCASSTRSRGPSQPQHFGDGTRLSIL.